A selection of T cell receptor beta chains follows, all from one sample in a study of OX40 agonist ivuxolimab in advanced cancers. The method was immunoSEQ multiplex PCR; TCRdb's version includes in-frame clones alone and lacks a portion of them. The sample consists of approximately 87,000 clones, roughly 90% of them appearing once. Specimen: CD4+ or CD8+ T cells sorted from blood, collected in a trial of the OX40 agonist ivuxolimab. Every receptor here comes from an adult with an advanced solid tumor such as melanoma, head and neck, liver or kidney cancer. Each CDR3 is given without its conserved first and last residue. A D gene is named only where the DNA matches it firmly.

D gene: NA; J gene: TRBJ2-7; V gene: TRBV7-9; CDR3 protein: ASSLARGPQRDEQY
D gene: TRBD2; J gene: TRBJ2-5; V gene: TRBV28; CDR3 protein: ATLPGLAGGAQY
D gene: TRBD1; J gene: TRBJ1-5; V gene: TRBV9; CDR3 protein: ASSVGSGGGQPQH
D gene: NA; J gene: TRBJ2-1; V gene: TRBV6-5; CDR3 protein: ASSYLGQSYNEQF
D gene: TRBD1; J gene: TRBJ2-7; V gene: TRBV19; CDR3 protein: ASSQSPGQSYEQY
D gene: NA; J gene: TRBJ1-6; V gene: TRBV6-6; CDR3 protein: ASSALYNSPLH
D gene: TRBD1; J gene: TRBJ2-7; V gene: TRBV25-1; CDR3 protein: ASSAWTGGRNEQY
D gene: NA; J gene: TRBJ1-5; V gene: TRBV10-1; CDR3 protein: ASSAVSNQPQH
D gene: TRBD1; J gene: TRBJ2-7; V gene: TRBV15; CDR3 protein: ATSRDRVGYEQY
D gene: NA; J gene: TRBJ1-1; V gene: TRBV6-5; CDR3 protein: ASSLTGRVNTEAF
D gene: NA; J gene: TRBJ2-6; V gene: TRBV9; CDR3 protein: ASGPGAYSGANVLT
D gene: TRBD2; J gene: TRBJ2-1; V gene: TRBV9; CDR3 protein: ASSVNILSSGSDNEQF
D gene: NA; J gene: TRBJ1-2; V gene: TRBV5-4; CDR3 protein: ASSRGGGGYT
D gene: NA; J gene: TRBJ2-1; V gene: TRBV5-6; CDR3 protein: ASSFLMASYNEQF
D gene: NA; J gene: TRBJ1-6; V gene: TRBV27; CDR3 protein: ASKKGTNSPLH
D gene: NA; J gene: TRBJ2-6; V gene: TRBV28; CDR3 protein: ASSYGRGFGANVLT
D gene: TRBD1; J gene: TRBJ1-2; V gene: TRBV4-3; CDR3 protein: ASSAQGTGFTYGYT
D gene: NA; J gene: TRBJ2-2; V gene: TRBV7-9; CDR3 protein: VGGFNTGELF
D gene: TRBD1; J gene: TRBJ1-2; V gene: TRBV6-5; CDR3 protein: ASSYSTGNYGYT
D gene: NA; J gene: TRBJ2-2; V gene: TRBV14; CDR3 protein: ASSWLNTGELF
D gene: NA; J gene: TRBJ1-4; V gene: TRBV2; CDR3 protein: ASMGGTEATNEKLF
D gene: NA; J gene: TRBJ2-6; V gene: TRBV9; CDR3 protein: ASSTPDGANVLT
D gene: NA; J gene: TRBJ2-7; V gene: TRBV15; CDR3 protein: ATSRDRGGGYEQY
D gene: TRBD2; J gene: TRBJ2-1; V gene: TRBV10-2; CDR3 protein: ASSVASGGVYNEQF
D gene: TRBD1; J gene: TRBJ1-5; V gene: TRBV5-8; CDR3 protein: ASSLRGQVISNQPQH
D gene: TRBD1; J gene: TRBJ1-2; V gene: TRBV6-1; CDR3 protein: ASTRPGGQSGCT
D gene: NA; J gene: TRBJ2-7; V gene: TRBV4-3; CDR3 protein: ASSQEVASEQY
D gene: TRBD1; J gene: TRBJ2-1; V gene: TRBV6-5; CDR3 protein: ASSSGTGDYNEQF
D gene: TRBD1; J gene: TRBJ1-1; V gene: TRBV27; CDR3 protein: ASSNRGLGSTEAF
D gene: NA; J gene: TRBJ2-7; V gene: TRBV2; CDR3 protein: ASIGRFYEQY
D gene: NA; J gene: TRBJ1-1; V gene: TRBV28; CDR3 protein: ASSLTGSTEAF
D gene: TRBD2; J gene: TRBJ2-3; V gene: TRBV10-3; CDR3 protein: AISEVLAGGITDTQY
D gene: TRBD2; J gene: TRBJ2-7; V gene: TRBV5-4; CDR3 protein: ASSGLSVGTGGRITYEQY
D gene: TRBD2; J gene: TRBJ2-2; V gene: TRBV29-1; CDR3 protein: SVEAGGPAGELF
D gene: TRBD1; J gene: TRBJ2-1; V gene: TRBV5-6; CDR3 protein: ASSWGTGGEQF
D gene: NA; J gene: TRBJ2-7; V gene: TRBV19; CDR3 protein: ASSGTNSYEQY
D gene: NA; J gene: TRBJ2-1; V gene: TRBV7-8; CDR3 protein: ASSFERGNRGQF
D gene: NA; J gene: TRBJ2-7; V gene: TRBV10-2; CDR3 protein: ASLRDMSGYEQY
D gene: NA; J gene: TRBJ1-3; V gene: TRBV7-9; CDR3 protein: ASSLQRTVKRKSGNTIY
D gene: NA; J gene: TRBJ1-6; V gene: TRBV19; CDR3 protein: ASSAGEAYNSPLH
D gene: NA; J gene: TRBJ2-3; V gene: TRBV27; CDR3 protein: ASSLNTGSTDTQY
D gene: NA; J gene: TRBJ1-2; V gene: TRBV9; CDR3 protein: ASSVVSGPGNGYT
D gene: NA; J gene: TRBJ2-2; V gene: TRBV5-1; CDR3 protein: ASSPGEGELF
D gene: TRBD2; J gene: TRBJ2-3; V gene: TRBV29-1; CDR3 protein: SVAPGASGRDTQY
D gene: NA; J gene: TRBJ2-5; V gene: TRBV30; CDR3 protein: AWSVSGFETQY
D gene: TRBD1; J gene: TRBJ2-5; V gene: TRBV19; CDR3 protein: ASSRGQAWETQY
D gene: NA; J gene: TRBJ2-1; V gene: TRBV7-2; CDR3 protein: ASSFGWGEQF
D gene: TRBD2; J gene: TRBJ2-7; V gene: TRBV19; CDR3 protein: ASSNGGDSSYEQY
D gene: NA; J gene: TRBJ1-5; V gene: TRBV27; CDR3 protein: ASGQEIYQPQH